These 32 T cell receptor beta chains were all obtained from the same sample, sequenced in a study of T cells in women clearing cervical HPV infection (dated by TCRdb to 2016 to 2018). The method behind the library was the immunoSEQ multiplex PCR assay. TCRdb mirrors the immuneACCESS table, restricted to in-frame sequences. Some clones are absent from its copies; in checked studies, under half trace to an unresolved V gene, and the reason for the others is unknown. This sample's table lists 25,000 to 35,000 clones. The ten biggest clones cover under 7.5% of the sample. The sequencing input was blood buffy coat. The receptor set was obtained from a woman aged 18 to 69 with a cervical HPV16 infection that either progressed to CIN3+ or cleared (not recorded which).

As regards this clone: The CDR3 goes on 3 residues after the read ends, and that part is filled in from the germline J gene. The gene calls are TRBV20-1 and TRBJ2-7, with 7 bases matching TRBD1. Looked up from germline, CDR1 is DFQATT and CDR2 is SNEGSKA (reference sequence). CDR3 length equals 16 residues. Trimming took 2 bases from V and 0 from J; bases not matched to a gene: 10. Incomplete CDR3 DNA: TGCAGTGCTAGAACCGGGACAGCCGATGTCTCCTACGAG. It is translated as CSARTGTADVSYE. The full CDR3 is CSARTGTADVSYEQYF.

Comment on this clone: Sequencing ends 3 residues short of the CDR3 end; the germline J gene provides the rest. The chain carries TRBV6-1 and TRBJ2-7; 14 bases match TRBD2. CDR1 is MNHNS, CDR2 SASEGT, per germline. This CDR3 spans 19 amino acids. V gave up 2 bases and J gave up 1 base; unmatched junction bases: 10. CDR3: CASSEPRTSGGPSSYEQYF. CDR3 DNA, as far as it was read: TGTGCCAGCAGTGAACCTAGGACTAGCGGGGGGCCCTCGTCCTACGAG.

Of note for this clone: The read halts 3 residues ahead of the CDR3 end, with the missing end drawn from the germline J gene. The chain recombines TRBV18 with TRBJ2-1, with a tentative D call TRBD2 (6 bases). V lost 3 bases and J lost 8, with 17 bases in between. The CDR3 loop spans 15 amino acids. CDR1 and CDR2 (germline): KGHSH, LQKENI. CDR3 DNA, as far as it was read: TGTGCCAGCTCACCGGCCACGGGGGTTGCGGATGAG. This gives the protein CASSPATGVADE. The entire CDR3 reads CASSPATGVADEQFF.

A word on this clone: The read ends 3 residues shy of where the CDR3 ends; the end is completed using the germline J gene. The J gene is TRBJ2-1, the V gene TRBV20-1; 8 nucleotides line up with TRBD2. CDR3 length: 13 amino acids. J gave up 7 bases and V 5 bases, and 7 bases lay outside the gene matches. Germline assignment: CDR1 DFQATT and CDR2 SNEGSKA (reference sequence). The part of the CDR3 DNA that was read is TGCAGTGCTCCGGGACTAGGCTTAAATGAG. Amino acids: CSAPGLGLNE. The CDR3, in full, reads CSAPGLGLNEQFF.

With regard to this clone: The CDR3 goes on 3 residues after the read ends, and that part is filled in from the germline J gene. V gene TRBV7-2 combines with J gene TRBJ2-7; no definite D call. The CDR3 totals 13 residues. Germline V gene lookup returns CDR1 SGHTA and CDR2 FQGNSA. V lost 2 bases to trimming and J lost 5 bases, with 10 bases between them. Here the CDR3 reads CASSLLFSDEQYF. CDR3 bases read: TGTGCCAGCAGCTTACTCTTTTCAGACGAG.

As for this clone: The read comes to an end 3 residues before the CDR3 does, leaving the germline J gene to fill in the end. The V and J genes are TRBV7-9 and TRBJ2-4; no firm D call. V lost 4 bases to trimming and J lost 0 bases, with 7 bases between them. Germline loops: CDR1 SEHNR, CDR2 FQNEAQ (reference sequence). This CDR3 spans 14 amino acids. The CDR3 spells CASSSPLAKNIQYF. CDR3 DNA, as far as it was read: TGTGCCAGCAGCTCCCCCCTAGCCAAAAACATT.

On this clone itself: The CDR3 is cut off 3 residues early in the read; its end comes from the germline J gene. The rearrangement links TRBV24-1 to TRBJ2-3; D gene uncertain. The CDR3 sequence is 16 residues long. The germline V gene has CDR1 KGHDR and CDR2 SFDVKD. Trimming took off 3 bases at V and 2 bases at J, with 14 bases between the two ends. CDR3 DNA, as far as it was read: TGTGCCACCAGTGATGGTGAGACACAGCTCACAGATACG. Translated, it gives CATSDGETQLTDT. The whole CDR3 region reads CATSDGETQLTDTQYF.

About this clone: The sequenced fragment ends 3 residues before the CDR3 boundary, so the rest is inferred from the germline J gene. The chain recombines TRBV20-1 with TRBJ2-5; 7 bases are shared with TRBD2. V trimming: 1 base; J trimming: 1 base; junction bases outside the gene matches: 15. This CDR3 is built from 18 residues. From germline, CDR1 is DFQATT and CDR2 SNEGSKA (reference sequence). The part of the CDR3 DNA that was read is TGCAGTGCTAGAGGAGGAGAGGCTAGCGGACTTGTCCAAGAGACC. Amino acid sequence: CSARGGEASGLVQET. The entire CDR3 protein reads CSARGGEASGLVQETQYF.

Concerning this clone itself: Sequencing ends 3 residues short of the CDR3 end; the germline J gene provides the rest. V and J are TRBV28 and TRBJ1-5; no firm D call. The CDR3 is 12 amino acids. Trimming took off 7 bases at V and 7 bases at J, with 11 bases between the two ends. The germline V gene has CDR1 MDHEN and CDR2 SYDVKM. CDR3 loop: CASTSSGQPQHF. CDR3 bases read: TGTGCCAGCACTTCGTCCGGGCAGCCC.

As to this clone: Read sequence stops 3 residues before the CDR3 end, and the germline J gene provides the missing end. The rearrangement joins TRBV5-1 to TRBJ2-7; 9 bases are a match to TRBD1. The V and J ends lost 2 bases and 5 bases, in that order; junction bases with no gene match: 5. The V gene's germline CDR1 is SGHRS and CDR2 YFSETQ. The CDR3 runs 14 residues. CDR3 DNA (partial): TGCGCCAGCAGCTTTGGGGACAGGGTCCACGAG. Its protein is CASSFGDRVHE. The entire CDR3 is CASSFGDRVHEQYF.

About this clone itself: The read finishes 3 residues shy of the CDR3 end, and the germline J gene is used to complete it. This chain links TRBV19 with TRBJ2-5, with D possibly TRBD1 on 6 matching bases. Trimming cost V 5 bases and J 5 bases, with 18 bases left between them. This CDR3 is 15 amino acids long. Germline values: CDR1 LNHDA, CDR2 SQIVND (reference sequence). CDR3 loop: CASSFSTGLVETQYF. CDR3 DNA, as far as it was read: TGTGCCAGTAGTTTCTCAACAGGGTTAGTGGAGACC. Combining the CDR3 with reference TRBV19 and TRBJ2-5 gives the whole variable domain DGGITQSPKYLFRKEGQNVTLSCEQNLNHDAMYWYRQDPGQGLRLIYYSQIVNDFQKGDIAEGYSVSREKKESFPLTVTSAQKNPTAFYLCASSFSTGLVETQYFGPGTRLLVL.

Concerning this clone: Read sequence stops 3 residues before the CDR3 end, and the germline J gene provides the missing end. The chain couples TRBV19 to TRBJ1-1, with 10 bases matching TRBD1. The V gene's germline CDR1 is LNHDA and CDR2 SQIVND (reference sequence). J lost 5 bases, V lost 4 bases, and 7 bases had no gene match. There are 15 residues in the CDR3. The CDR3 loop is CASSNRQGAWTEAFF. The DNA read from the CDR3 is TGTGCCAGTAGTAACCGACAGGGGGCATGGACTGAA.

Concerning this clone: The read halts 3 residues ahead of the CDR3 end, with the missing end drawn from the germline J gene. V is TRBV9 and J is TRBJ2-3; 8 positions agree with TRBD1. Germline lookup yields CDR1 SGDLS and CDR2 YYNGEE. The CDR3 contains 12 residues. The CDR3 loop reads CASSVAGGTQYF. The sequenced CDR3 bases are TGTGCCAGCAGCGTGGCAGGGGGCACG.

The sequenced part of the CDR3 DNA is TGCAGTGCTAGAGGGGCCGCGGGGACCTACGAG. It is translated as CSARGAAGTYE. The entire CDR3 protein is CSARGAAGTYEQYF. The gene calls are TRBV20-1 and TRBJ2-7; possibly TRBD2 for D (6 bases). The missing CDR3 end, 3 residues past where the read stops, is filled in from the germline J gene. The CDR3 is made up of 14 amino acids. The V gene's germline CDR1 is DFQATT and CDR2 SNEGSKA (reference sequence). V gave up 1 base and J gave up 2 bases, with 12 bases separating them.

Regarding this clone: With the read ending 3 residues before the CDR3 end, the germline J gene is used to fill in that end. The genes are TRBV30 and TRBJ2-6; D is possibly TRBD1 (6 bases). Trimming stripped 4 bases from V and 3 bases from J, with 10 bases between. The germline gives CDR1 GTSNPN, CDR2 SVGIG (reference sequence). This CDR3 has 14 residues. The CDR3 region is CAWTGVGGANVLTF. The part of the CDR3 DNA that was read is TGTGCCTGGACAGGGGTTGGTGGGGCCAACGTC.

Concerning this clone: The read comes to an end 3 residues before the CDR3 does, leaving the germline J gene to fill in the end. The chain employs TRBV23-1 and TRBJ2-7; 8 bases map to TRBD1. TRBV23-1 is an ORF for which the function is uncertain. The CDR3 sequence is 15 residues long. After removal of 3 bases from V and 1 base from J, the junction contained 5 bases not matched to a gene. The CDR3 reads CASSHSGTGSYEQYF. The CDR3 DNA, read in part, is TGCGCCAGCAGTCATTCAGGGACAGGATCCTACGAG.

Turning to this clone: The CDR3 end falls 3 residues outside the read, so it is completed with the germline J gene. The genes are TRBV6-1 and TRBJ2-2, with D maybe TRBD1 (5 bases). The V end was cut by 3 bases, the J end by 3 bases, with 11 bases between. The CDR3 totals 15 residues. From germline, CDR1 is MNHNS and CDR2 SASEGT. The CDR3 bases that were read are TGTGCCAGCAGTGATTGGGGCGCGGACACCGGGGAG. Its translation is CASSDWGADTGE. The CDR3 in full is CASSDWGADTGELFF.

Remarks on this clone: The sequence runs out 3 residues before the end of the CDR3; the remainder is reconstructed from the germline J gene. The chain carries TRBV2 and TRBJ2-3; TRBD2 aligns across 9 bases. CDR1 is SNHLY, CDR2 FYNNEI, per germline. The CDR3 length is 17 residues. V lost 4 bases and J lost 2; bases outside the gene matches: 10. The DNA read from the CDR3 is TGTGCCAGCAGTGCTAGTAGCGGGGGAACTAACACAGATACG. It codes for CASSASSGGTNTDT. The CDR3 as a whole reads CASSASSGGTNTDTQYF.

Concerning this clone: The read falls 3 residues short of the CDR3 end, and the missing part is taken from the germline J gene. The V call is TRBV2, the J call TRBJ2-1; 9 bases agree with TRBD1. The ends lost 6 bases at V and 5 bases at J; junction bases unmatched: 5. CDR1 is SNHLY, CDR2 FYNNEI, per germline. The CDR3 contains 14 residues. This chain's CDR3 is CASRGQGGNNEQFF. The CDR3 DNA, read in part, is TGTGCCAGCAGGGGACAGGGTGGCAACAATGAG.

As concerns this clone: Sequencing ends 3 residues short of the CDR3 end; the germline J gene provides the rest. J is TRBJ1-2 and V is TRBV6-1; 8 bases agree with TRBD1. Losses at the gene ends were 3 bases for V and 1 base for J; bases not matched to a gene: 4. This CDR3 contains 15 residues. Looked up from germline, CDR1 is MNHNS and CDR2 is SASEGT. The CDR3 is CASSEGTGRNYGYTF. The sequenced CDR3 bases are TGTGCCAGCAGTGAGGGGACAGGACGTAACTATGGC.

To note about this clone: The observed sequence ends 3 residues before the CDR3 terminus, with the missing tail filled in from the germline J gene. The rearrangement joins TRBV28 to TRBJ1-1; no reliable D call. The V gene's germline CDR1 is MDHEN and CDR2 SYDVKM. CDR3 length: 11 amino acids. Trimming removed 6 bases from V and 4 bases from J, with 6 bases in between. The CDR3 loop is CASRFRTEAFF. The sequenced CDR3 bases are TGTGCCAGCAGATTCCGCACTGAA.

About this clone: An end of the junction differs from the germline gene, which may be a read error. The DNA ends 3 residues before the CDR3 does, and the rest of the CDR3 is filled in from the germline J gene. The identical CDR3 is also encoded by other nucleotide sequences in the sample. This sequence joins TRBV11-2 and TRBJ2-2; TRBD2 agrees at 9 bases. CDR3 length: 15 amino acids. Germline values: CDR1 SGHAT, CDR2 FQNNGV. The CDR3 region is CASSLVLAGTGELFF. Partial CDR3 DNA: TGTGCCAGTAGCTTAGTGCTAGCGGGGACCGGGGAG.

Remarks on this clone: The observed sequence ends 3 residues before the CDR3 terminus, with the missing tail filled in from the germline J gene. This chain uses TRBV10-1 with TRBJ2-7, with D perhaps assigned TRBD1 or TRBD2 (5 bases each). The germline V gene has CDR1 WNHNN and CDR2 SYGVQD (reference sequence). Trimming took off 2 bases at V and 4 bases at J, with 12 bases between the two ends. CDR3 length: 14 amino acids. The CDR3 sequence is CASSEAIEGYEQYF. The CDR3 DNA, read in part, is TGCGCCAGCAGTGAGGCTATAGAGGGGTACGAG.

Turning to this clone: The read ends 3 residues shy of where the CDR3 ends; the end is completed using the germline J gene. The V gene is TRBV20-1, the J gene TRBJ2-4; 8 nucleotides align to TRBD1. V lost 3 bases to trimming and J lost 1 base; unmatched junction nucleotides: 5. This CDR3 has 15 residues. The germline CDR1 and CDR2 sequences are DFQATT and SNEGSKA (reference sequence). The CDR3 here is CSARVDRVAKNIQYF. The DNA read from the CDR3 is TGCAGTGCTAGGGTGGACAGGGTGGCCAAAAACATT.

Note on this clone: The read terminates 3 residues ahead of where the CDR3 ends, so the germline J gene completes it. The V gene is TRBV5-1, the J gene TRBJ1-1; maybe TRBD1 (5 bases). The V end was cut by 4 bases, the J end by 1 base, with 11 bases between. The V gene's germline CDR1 is SGHRS and CDR2 YFSETQ. The CDR3 spans 14 residues. The CDR3 sequence: CASSRLTANTEAFF. The CDR3 DNA, read in part, is TGCGCCAGCAGCCGTCTGACAGCGAACACTGAA. Full variable domain (remainder filled in from reference TRBV5-1 and TRBJ1-1): KAGVTQTPRYLIKTRGQQVTLSCSPISGHRSVSWYQQTPGQGLQFLFEYFSETQRNKGNFPGRFSGRQFSNSRSEMNVSTLELGDSALYLCASSRLTANTEAFFGQGTRLTVV.

Points on this clone: Read sequence stops 3 residues before the CDR3 end, and the germline J gene provides the missing end. The chain links TRBV6-2 or TRBV6-3 to TRBJ2-5; a weak D match, TRBD2 (5 bases). The V and J ends lost 6 bases and 5 bases respectively, with 13 bases between them. The CDR3 covers 13 residues. CDR1 and CDR2 (germline): MNHEY, SVGEGT. CDR3 protein: CASRRGSPETQYF. Partial CDR3 DNA: TGTGCCAGCAGACGGGGAAGTCCCGAGACC.

For this clone: The read halts 3 residues ahead of the CDR3 end, with the missing end drawn from the germline J gene. V and J are TRBV10-3 and TRBJ1-2, with TRBD1 as a possible D gene (6 bases). CDR1 is ENHRY and CDR2 is SYGVKD in the germline V gene. This CDR3 contains 13 residues. The CDR3 DNA, read in part, is TGTGCCATCAGCATCGCAGGGGTGGAAGGC. Its translation: CAISIAGVEG. The entire CDR3 is CAISIAGVEGYTF.

The CDR3 protein is CASSATGTGDEQYF. Incomplete CDR3 DNA: TGCGCCAGCAGTGCGACCGGGACAGGGGACGAG. The chain employs TRBV10-1 and TRBJ2-7, with 10 bases aligning to TRBD1. Read data end 3 residues before the CDR3 end; the end is taken from the germline J gene. Germline assignment: CDR1 WNHNN and CDR2 SYGVQD (reference sequence). After removal of 4 bases from V and 5 bases from J, the junction contained 5 bases not matched to a gene. This CDR3 comprises 14 residues.

Details on this clone: The read ends 3 residues early relative to the CDR3; the germline J gene fills the gap. The genes are TRBV20-1 and TRBJ2-5, with 16 bases aligning to TRBD2. Looked up from germline, CDR1 is DFQATT and CDR2 is SNEGSKA (reference sequence). After removal of 3 bases from V and 5 bases from J, the junction contained 12 bases not matched to a gene. The CDR3 has 18 amino acids. Incomplete CDR3 DNA: TGCAGTGCTAGGGATACCGGGACTAGCGGGGGGGCGATGGAGACC. This translates into CSARDTGTSGGAMET. The full CDR3 is CSARDTGTSGGAMETQYF.

As to this clone: The read terminates 3 residues ahead of where the CDR3 ends, so the germline J gene completes it. The chain is built from TRBV15 and TRBJ2-7, with D uncertain. The CDR3 covers 14 residues. The germline V and J ends were trimmed by 1 base and 0 bases, with 7 bases remaining between them. Germline V gene sequence: CDR1 LNHNV, CDR2 YYDKDF (reference sequence). This chain's CDR3 is CATSRGESSYEQYF. CDR3 DNA (partial): TGTGCCACCAGCAGAGGCGAGAGCTCCTACGAG.

In regard to this clone: The read comes to an end 3 residues before the CDR3 does, leaving the germline J gene to fill in the end. J is TRBJ2-5 and V is TRBV7-9; TRBD1 agrees at 9 bases. Trimming cost V 5 bases and J 3 bases; bases outside gene matches: 7. CDR3 length: 15 residues. Germline V gives CDR1 SEHNR, CDR2 FQNEAQ (reference sequence). CDR3 protein: CASSPIGTGKETQYF. The sequenced part of the CDR3 DNA is TGTGCCAGCAGCCCAATAGGGACAGGGAAAGAGACC.

CDR3 sequence reads: CSAPGGNTEAFF. Incomplete CDR3 DNA: TGCAGTGCCCCAGGGGGGAACACTGAA. The chain has TRBV20-1 and TRBJ1-1; 7 bases are a match to TRBD1. The read halts 3 residues ahead of the CDR3 end, with the missing end drawn from the germline J gene. Germline CDR1 and CDR2: DFQATT and SNEGSKA (reference sequence). Germline trimming cut 6 bases from V and 1 base from J; bases unmatched to any gene: 2. This CDR3 region has 12 residues.